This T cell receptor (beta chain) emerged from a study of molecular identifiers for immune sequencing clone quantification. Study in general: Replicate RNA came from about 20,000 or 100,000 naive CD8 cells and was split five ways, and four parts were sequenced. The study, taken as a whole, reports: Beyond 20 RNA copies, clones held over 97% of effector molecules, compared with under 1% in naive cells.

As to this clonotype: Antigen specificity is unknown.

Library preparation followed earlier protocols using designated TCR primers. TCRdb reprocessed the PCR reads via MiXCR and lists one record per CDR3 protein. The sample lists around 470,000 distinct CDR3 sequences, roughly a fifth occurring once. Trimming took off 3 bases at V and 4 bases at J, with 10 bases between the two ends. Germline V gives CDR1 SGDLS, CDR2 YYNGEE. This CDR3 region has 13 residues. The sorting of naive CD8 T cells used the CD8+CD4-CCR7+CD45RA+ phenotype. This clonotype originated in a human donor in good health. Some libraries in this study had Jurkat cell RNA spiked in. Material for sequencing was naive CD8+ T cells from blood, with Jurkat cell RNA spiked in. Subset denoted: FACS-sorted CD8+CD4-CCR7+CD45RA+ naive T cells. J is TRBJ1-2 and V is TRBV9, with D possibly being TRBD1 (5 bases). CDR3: CASSGRGLYGYTF. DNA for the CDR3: TGTGCCAGCAGCGGTCGGGGACTCTATGGCTACACCTTC.